This entry lists 2 T cell receptor beta chains sequenced from one sample in a study of regulatory T cells in long-lasting Graves disease. Time point meaning: persistent/refractory GD, antithyroid drugs over 5 years with positive TRAb. Extracted RNA from PBMCs served as the source of the TCR library. CDR3-region Arm-PCR and iRepertoire HTBI primers produced the TCR beta libraries. TCRdb re-called the multiplex PCR reads through MiXCR, storing one row per CDR3 protein. The sample lists around 460,000 distinct CDR3 sequences, 20% to 25% occurring once. Specimen: peripheral blood mononuclear cells (PBMCs), collected when the disease was refractory, from a patient treated with antithyroid drugs. These receptors all stem from a female donor with Graves disease.

V and J are TRBV20-1 and TRBJ2-4; D perhaps matches TRBD2 (6 bases). The CDR3 is 14 residues long. With 1 base removed from V and 8 bases from J, the gap between germline ends came to 15 bases. Germline V gene data show CDR1 as DFQATT and CDR2 as SNEGSKA (reference sequence). The CDR3 sequence is CSARAGSLRDIQYF. The CDR3 DNA reads TGCAGTGCTAGAGCCGGGAGCCTTCGGGACATTCAGTACTTC.

In this sample, this clonotype turned up many times. The rearrangement links TRBV2 to TRBJ1-2; TRBD1 aligns across 10 bases. With 6 bases clipped from V and 1 base from J, the junction kept 2 bases outside the gene matches. Germline CDR1 is SNHLY and CDR2 is FYNNEI. The CDR3 runs to 14 residues. This CDR3 is CASSRDRGNYGYTF. CDR3 DNA sequence: TGTGCCAGCAGCAGGGACAGGGGTAACTATGGCTACACCTTC.